The source of this T cell receptor (beta chain) is a study of vaccination effects on CD4 cells after COVID-19. Once cultured for 10 days, the cells underwent separation to obtain CD4+ T cells. The V gene lost 3 bases and the J gene lost 4 bases, with 18 bases spanning the gap. Germline V gene data show CDR1 as GTSNPN and CDR2 as SVGIG (reference sequence). This CDR3 comprises 15 residues. Here immunoSEQ multiplex PCR was the method, and the copy in TCRdb shows in-frame clones only, minus some. The data show about 46,000 clones, 60% to 80% seen once. As concerns this clone: Its antigen is still unknown.

The sequence came from a human donor who had a prior SARS-CoV-2 infection. The chain couples TRBV30 to TRBJ2-5; D possibly corresponds to TRBD2 (6 bases). The starting material was CD4+ T cells from PBMCs cultured without peptide, obtained before COVID-19 vaccination. Here the CDR3 DNA reads TGTGCCTGGAGGAGGGACTGGAAGTTGGGAGAGACCCAGTACTTC. As protein: CAWRRDWKLGETQYF. The variable domain in full, completed from reference TRBV30 and TRBJ2-5, reads SQTIHQWPATLVQPVGSPLSLECTVEGTSNPNLYWYRQAAGRGLQLLFYSVGIGQISSEVPQNLSASRPQDRQFILSSKKLLLSDSGFYLCAWRRDWKLGETQYFGPGTRLLVL.